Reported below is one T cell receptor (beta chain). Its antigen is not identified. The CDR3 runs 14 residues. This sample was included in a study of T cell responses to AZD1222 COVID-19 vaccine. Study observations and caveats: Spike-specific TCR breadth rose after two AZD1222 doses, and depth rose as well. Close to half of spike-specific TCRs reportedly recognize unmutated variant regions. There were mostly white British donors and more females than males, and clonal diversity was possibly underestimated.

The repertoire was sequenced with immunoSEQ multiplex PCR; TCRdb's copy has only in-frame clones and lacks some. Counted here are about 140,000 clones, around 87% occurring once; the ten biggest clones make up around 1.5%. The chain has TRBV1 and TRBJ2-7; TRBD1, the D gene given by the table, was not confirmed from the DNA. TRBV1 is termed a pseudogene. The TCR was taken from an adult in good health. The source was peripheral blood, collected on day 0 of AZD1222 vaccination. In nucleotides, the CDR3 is TGCACCAGCAGCCAAGTAGGGGGATTCAGCGAGCAGTACTTC. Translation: CTSSQVGGFSEQYF.